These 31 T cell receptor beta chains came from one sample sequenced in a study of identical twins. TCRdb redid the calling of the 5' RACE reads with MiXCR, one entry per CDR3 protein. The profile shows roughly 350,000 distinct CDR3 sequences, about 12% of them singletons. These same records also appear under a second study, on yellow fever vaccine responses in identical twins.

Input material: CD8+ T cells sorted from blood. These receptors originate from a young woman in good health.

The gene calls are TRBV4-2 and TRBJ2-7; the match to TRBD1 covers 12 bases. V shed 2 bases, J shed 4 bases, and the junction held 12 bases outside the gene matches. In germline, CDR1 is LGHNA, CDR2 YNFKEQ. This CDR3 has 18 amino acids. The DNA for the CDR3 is TGTGCCAGCAGCCAACAAACGAGTCCGGGACAGGGGGCTTACGAGCAGTACTTC. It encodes CASSQQTSPGQGAYEQYF.

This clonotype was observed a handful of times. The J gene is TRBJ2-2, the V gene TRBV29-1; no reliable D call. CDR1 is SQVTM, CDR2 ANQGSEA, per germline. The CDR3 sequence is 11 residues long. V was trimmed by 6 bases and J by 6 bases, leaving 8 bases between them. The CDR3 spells CSVVAAGELFF. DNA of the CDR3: TGCAGCGTCGTAGCTGCCGGGGAGCTGTTTTTT.

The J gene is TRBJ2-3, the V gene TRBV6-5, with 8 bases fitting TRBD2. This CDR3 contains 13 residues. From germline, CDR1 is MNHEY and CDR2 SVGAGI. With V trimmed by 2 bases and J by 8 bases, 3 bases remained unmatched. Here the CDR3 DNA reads TGTGCCAGCAGTTACAACGGGAGGGGTACGCAGTATTTT. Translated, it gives CASSYNGRGTQYF.

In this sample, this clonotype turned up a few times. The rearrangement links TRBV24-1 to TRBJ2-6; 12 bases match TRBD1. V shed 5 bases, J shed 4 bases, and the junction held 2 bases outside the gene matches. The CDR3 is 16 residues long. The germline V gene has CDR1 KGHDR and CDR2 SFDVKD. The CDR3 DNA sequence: TGTGCCACCAGTGTGGGACAGGGGGCCGGGGCCAACGTCCTGACTTTC. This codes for CATSVGQGAGANVLTF.

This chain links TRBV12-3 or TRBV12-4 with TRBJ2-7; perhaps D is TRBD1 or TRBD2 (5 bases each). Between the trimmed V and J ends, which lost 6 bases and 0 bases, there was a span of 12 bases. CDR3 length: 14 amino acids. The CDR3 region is CASSPLGTSYEQYF. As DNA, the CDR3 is TGTGCCAGCAGCCCGCTAGGGACCTCCTACGAGCAGTACTTC.

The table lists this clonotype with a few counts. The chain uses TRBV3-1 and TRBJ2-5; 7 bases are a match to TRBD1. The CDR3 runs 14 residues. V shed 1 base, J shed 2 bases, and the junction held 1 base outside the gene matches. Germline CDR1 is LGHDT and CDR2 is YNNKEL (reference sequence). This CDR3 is CASSQVRGQETQYF. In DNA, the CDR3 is TGTGCCAGCAGCCAAGTCAGGGGGCAAGAGACCCAGTACTTC.

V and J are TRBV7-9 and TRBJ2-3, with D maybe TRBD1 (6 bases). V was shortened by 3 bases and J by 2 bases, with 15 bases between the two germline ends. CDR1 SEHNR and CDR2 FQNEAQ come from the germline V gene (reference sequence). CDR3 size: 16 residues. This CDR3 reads CASSFGTYTVTDTQYF. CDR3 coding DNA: TGTGCCAGCAGCTTCGGGACATACACCGTCACAGATACGCAGTATTTT.

The DNA of the CDR3 is TGTGCCAGCAGCTTGACAGGGGAAGGCAACATTCAGTACTTC. This codes for CASSLTGEGNIQYF. The chain recombines TRBV5-6 with TRBJ2-4, with 7 positions matching TRBD1. The length of the CDR3 is 14 residues. J gave up 7 bases and V 1 base, and 5 bases lay outside the gene matches. Germline lookup yields CDR1 SGHDT and CDR2 YYEEEE. The full variable domain, completed using reference TRBV5-6 and TRBJ2-4, is DAGVTQSPTHLIKTRGQQVTLRCSPKSGHDTVSWYQQALGQGPQFIFQYYEEEERQRGNFPDRFSGHQFPNYSSELNVNALLLGDSALYLCASSLTGEGNIQYFGAGTRLSVL.

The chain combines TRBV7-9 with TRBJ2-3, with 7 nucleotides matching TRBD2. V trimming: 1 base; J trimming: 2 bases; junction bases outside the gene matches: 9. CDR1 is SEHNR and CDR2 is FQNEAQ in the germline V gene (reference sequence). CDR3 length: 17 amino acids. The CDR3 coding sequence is TGTGCCAGCAGCTTAGAGTCGCTAGCGGATTACACAGATACGCAGTATTTT. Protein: CASSLESLADYTDTQYF.

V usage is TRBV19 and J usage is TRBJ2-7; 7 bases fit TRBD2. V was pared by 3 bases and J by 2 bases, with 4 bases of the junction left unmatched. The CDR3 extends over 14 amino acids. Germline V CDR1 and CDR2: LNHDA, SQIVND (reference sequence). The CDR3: CASSMGLAAYEQYF. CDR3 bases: TGTGCCAGTAGTATGGGGCTAGCGGCCTACGAGCAGTACTTC.

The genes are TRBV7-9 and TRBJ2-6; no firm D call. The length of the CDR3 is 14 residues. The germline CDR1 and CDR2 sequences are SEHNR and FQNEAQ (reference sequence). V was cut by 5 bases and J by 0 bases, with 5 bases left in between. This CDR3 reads CASSEVSGANVLTF. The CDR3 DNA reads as TGTGCCAGCAGCGAGGTCTCTGGGGCCAACGTCCTGACTTTC. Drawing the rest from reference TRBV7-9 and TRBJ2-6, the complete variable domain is DTGVSQNPRHKITKRGQNVTFRCDPISEHNRLYWYRQTLGQGPEFLTYFQNEAQLEKSRLLSDRFSAERPKGSFSTLEIQRTEQGDSAMYLCASSEVSGANVLTFGAGSRLTVL.

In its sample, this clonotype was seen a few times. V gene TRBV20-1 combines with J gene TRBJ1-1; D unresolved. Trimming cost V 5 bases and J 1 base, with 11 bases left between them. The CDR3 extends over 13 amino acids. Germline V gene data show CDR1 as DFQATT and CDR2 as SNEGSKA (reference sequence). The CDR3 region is CSADIGGNTEAFF. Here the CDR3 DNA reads TGCAGTGCTGACATTGGAGGGAACACTGAAGCTTTCTTT.

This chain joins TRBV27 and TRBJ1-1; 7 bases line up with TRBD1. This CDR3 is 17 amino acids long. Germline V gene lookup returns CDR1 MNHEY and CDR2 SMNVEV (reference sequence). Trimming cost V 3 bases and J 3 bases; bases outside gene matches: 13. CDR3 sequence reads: CASSLARQGGLDTEAFF. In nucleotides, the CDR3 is TGTGCCAGCAGTTTGGCCCGCCAAGGGGGCTTAGACACTGAAGCTTTCTTT.

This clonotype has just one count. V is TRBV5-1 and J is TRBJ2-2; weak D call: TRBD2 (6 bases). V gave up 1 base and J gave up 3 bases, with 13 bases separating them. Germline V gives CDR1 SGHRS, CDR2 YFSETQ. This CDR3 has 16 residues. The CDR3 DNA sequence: TGCGCCAGCAGCTTGAATGGGGCGGGGTACACCGGGGAGCTGTTTTTT. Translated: CASSLNGAGYTGELFF.

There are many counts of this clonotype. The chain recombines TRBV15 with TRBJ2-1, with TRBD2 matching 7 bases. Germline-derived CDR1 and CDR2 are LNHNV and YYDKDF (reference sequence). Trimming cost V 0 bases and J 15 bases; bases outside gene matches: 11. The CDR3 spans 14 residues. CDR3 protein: CATSRDRSGGERFF. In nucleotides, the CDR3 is TGTGCCACCAGCAGAGATCGATCGGGAGGAGAAAGGTTCTTC. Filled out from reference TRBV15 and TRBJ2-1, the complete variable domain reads DAMVIQNPRYQVTQFGKPVTLSCSQTLNHNVMYWYQQKSSQAPKLLFHYYDKDFNNEADTPDNFQSRRPNTSFCFLDIRSPGLGDTAMYLCATSRDRSGGERFFGPGTRLTVL.

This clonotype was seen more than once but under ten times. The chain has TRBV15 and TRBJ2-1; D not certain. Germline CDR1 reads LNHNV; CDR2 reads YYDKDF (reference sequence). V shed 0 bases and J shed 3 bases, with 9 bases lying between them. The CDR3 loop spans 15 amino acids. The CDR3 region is CATSREAGDYNEQFF. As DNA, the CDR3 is TGTGCCACCAGCAGAGAGGCTGGGGACTACAATGAGCAGTTCTTC.

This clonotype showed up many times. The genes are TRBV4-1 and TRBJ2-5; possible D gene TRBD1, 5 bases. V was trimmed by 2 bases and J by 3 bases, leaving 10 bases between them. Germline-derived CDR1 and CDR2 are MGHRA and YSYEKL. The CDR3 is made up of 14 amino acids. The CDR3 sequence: CASSQQGLEETQYF. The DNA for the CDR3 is TGCGCCAGCAGCCAACAGGGATTGGAAGAGACCCAGTACTTC.

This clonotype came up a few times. CDR3 sequence: CASHDRGFPSGASTDTQYF. The CDR3 region has the DNA TGTGCCAGCCACGACAGGGGCTTTCCTAGCGGAGCTAGCACAGATACGCAGTATTTT. The chain joins TRBV6-1 to TRBJ2-3, with D perhaps matching TRBD1 (8 bases). In germline, CDR1 is MNHNS, CDR2 SASEGT. Trimming shortened V by 8 bases and J by 0 bases, and 27 bases separated the two germline ends. The CDR3 has 19 amino acids.

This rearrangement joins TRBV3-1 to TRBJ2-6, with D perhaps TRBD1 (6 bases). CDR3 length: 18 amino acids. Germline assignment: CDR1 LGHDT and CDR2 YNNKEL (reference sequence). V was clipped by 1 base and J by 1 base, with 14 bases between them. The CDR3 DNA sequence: TGTGCCAGCAGCCAAGGGGACACGGGTTTTTCTGGGGCCAACGTCCTGACTTTC. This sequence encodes CASSQGDTGFSGANVLTF.

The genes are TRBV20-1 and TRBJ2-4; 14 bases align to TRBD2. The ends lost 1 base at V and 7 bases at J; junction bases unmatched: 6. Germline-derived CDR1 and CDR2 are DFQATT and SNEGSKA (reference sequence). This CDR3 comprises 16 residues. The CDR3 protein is CSARGGTSGSQNIQYF. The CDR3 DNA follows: TGCAGTGCTAGAGGAGGGACTAGCGGGAGCCAGAACATTCAGTACTTC.

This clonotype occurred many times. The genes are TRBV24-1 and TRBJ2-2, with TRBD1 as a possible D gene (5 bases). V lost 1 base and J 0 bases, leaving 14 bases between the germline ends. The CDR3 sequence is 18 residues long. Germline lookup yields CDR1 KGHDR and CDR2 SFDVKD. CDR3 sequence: CATSDLAGLVPNTGELFF. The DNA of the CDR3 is TGTGCCACCAGTGATTTAGCAGGGCTAGTCCCGAACACCGGGGAGCTGTTTTTT.

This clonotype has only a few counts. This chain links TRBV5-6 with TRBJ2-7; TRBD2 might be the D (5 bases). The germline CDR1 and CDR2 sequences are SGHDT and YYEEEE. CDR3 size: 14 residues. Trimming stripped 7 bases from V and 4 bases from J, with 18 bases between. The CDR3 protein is CASQSGGSQYEQYV. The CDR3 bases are TGTGCCAGCCAGTCGGGCGGGTCTCAGTACGAGCAGTACGTC.

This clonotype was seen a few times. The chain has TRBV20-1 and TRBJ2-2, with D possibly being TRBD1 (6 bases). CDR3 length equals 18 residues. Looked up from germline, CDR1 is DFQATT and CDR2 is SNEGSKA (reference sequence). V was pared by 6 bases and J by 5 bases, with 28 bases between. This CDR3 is CSAVPSRGGAEGTGELFF. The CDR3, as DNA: TGCAGTGCGGTCCCTAGCAGAGGGGGAGCCGAGGGGACCGGGGAGCTGTTTTTT.

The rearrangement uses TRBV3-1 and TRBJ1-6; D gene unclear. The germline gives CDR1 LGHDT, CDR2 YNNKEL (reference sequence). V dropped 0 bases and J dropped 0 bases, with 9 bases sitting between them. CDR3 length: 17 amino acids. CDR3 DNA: TGTGCCAGCAGCCAAGAGGTACTGACCTCCTATAATTCACCCCTCCACTTT. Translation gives CASSQEVLTSYNSPLHF.

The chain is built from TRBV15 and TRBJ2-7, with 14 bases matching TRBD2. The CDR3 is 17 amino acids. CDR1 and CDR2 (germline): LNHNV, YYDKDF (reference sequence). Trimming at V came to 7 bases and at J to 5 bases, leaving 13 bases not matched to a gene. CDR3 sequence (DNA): TGTGCCACCACCGGGACTAGCGGGAGTCTGAAGGTACACGAGCAGTACTTC. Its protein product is CATTGTSGSLKVHEQYF. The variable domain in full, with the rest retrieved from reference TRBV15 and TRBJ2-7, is DAMVIQNPRYQVTQFGKPVTLSCSQTLNHNVMYWYQQKSSQAPKLLFHYYDKDFNNEADTPDNFQSRRPNTSFCFLDIRSPGLGDTAMYLCATTGTSGSLKVHEQYFGPGTRLTVT.

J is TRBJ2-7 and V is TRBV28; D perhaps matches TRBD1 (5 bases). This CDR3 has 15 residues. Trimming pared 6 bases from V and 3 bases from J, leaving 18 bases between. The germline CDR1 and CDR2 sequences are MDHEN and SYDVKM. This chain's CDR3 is CASRSEDKSYYEQYV. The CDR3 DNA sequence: TGTGCCAGCAGGTCCGAGGACAAGTCATACTACGAGCAGTACGTC.

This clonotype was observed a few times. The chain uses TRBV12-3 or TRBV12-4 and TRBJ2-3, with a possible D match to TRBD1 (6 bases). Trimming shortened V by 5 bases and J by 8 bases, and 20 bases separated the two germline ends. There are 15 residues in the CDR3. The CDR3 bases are TGTGCCAGCAGTCCAACAGGGTATAGCCTTGTTACGCAGTATTTT. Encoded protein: CASSPTGYSLVTQYF.

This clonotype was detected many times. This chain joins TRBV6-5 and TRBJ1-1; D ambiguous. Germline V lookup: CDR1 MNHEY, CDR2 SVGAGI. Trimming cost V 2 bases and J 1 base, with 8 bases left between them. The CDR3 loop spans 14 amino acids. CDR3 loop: CASSYNGENTEAFF. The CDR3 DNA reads TGTGCCAGCAGTTACAACGGGGAGAACACTGAAGCTTTCTTT.

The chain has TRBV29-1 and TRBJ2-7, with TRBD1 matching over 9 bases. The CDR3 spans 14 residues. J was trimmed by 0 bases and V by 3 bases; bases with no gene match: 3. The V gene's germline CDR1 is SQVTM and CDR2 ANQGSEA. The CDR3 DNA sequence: TGCAGCGTTGAGGTGGGACAGGGCTCCTACGAGCAGTACTTC. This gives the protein CSVEVGQGSYEQYF.

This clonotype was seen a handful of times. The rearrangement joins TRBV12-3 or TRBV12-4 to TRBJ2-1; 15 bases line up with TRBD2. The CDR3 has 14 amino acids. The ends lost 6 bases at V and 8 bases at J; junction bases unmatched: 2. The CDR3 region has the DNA TGTGCCAGCAGAAGGACTAGCGGGGGGGATGAGCAGTTCTTC. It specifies CASRRTSGGDEQFF.

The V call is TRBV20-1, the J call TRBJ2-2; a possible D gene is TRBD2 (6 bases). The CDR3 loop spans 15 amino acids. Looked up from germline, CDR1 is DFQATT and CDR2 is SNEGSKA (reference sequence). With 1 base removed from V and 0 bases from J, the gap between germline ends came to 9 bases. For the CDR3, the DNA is TGCAGTGCTAGAGCGCGGGGAGCGAACACCGGGGAGCTGTTTTTT. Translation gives CSARARGANTGELFF.